The subject of this entry is one T cell receptor beta chain. Antigen: not known. These data are taken from a study of blood T cells in healthy people across ages. CDR1 and CDR2 from the germline V gene are SSHAT and FNYEAQ (reference sequence). V lost 2 bases and J 13 bases, leaving 21 bases between the germline ends. This CDR3 is 15 amino acids long. A second PCR of roughly 6 to 12 cycles used a sample-barcoded 5' primer and a J-beta primer mix. A template-switch adaptor with 12 random nucleotides tagged each cDNA molecule. Via MiXCR, TCRdb re-called the 5' RACE reads, giving one row per CDR3 protein. The data show 1.5 million to 2 million distinct CDR3 sequences, with about 39% seen just once and about 21% held by the top ten. Each donor was a healthy Caucasian individual from Russia, aged about 6 to 95. The study's findings and limits: Observed TCR beta diversity showed a strong correlation with the percentage of naive T cells as measured by flow cytometry. Estimates drawn from one million T cells were deemed to understate diversity.

The rearrangement links TRBV7-7 to TRBJ2-4; no clear D gene. The clonotype comes from a human donor in good health. The material sequenced was blood. The CDR3 coding sequence is TGTGCCAGCAGCTTAAACCCTTTCCCTTACAATGAGCAGTACTTC. Translated: CASSLNPFPYNEQYF.